This T cell receptor beta chain was obtained from a study of human T cells and chemical hapten exposure. Across the whole study: Diphenylcyclopropenone was applied weekly to patients' scalps across the roughly 25-week study. Recorded diagnoses among the mostly female patients were alopecia areata, totalis or universalis.

In the source study's methods: Samples ranged from about 23,224 to 700,000 TCRs, with a median of approximately 90,000. TCRdb ran MiXCR on the RACE reads and lists one entry per CDR3 protein. The V and J calls follow TCRdb's processing rather than the paper's. This table has roughly 380,000 distinct CDR3 sequences, 5.1% appearing once. Sample time point: pre-sensitization, week 0. Treatment denoted: therapeutic diphenylcyclopropenone sensitization with weekly scalp DPC. Patients had alopecia, were aged 18 to 70, and were not pregnant. Sample: whole blood, taken in connection with sensitization to the hapten diphenylcyclopropenone (DPC). The origin of this receptor is a woman aged 45-65 years with alopecia areata. Some clones in this sample may be carry-over from other donors' samples.

CDR3 amino acids: CASSELSYEQYF. CDR3 DNA: TGTGCCAGCAGTGAGTTGTCCTACGAGCAGTACTTC. The chain links TRBV2 to TRBJ2-7; D remains unclear. The CDR3 totals 12 residues. Germline V gene data show CDR1 as SNHLY and CDR2 as FYNNEI. V was cut by 3 bases and J by 1 base, with 4 bases left in between.